What follows are 23 T cell receptor beta chains derived from one specimen sequenced in a study of cytomegalovirus exposure and HLA in healthy donors. Vbeta (60) and Jbeta (13) primers were used in the PCR. Only in-frame clones appear in the TCRdb table, and some are missing; sequencing was by immunoSEQ multiplex PCR. The sample holds over 100,000 clones, roughly 73% seen once. The sequenced sample was PBMCs. These receptors came from a male donor in good health and CMV-seronegative.

The chain employs TRBV15 and TRBJ1-2, with D unclear. Trimming shortened V by 0 bases and J by 4 bases, and 9 bases separated the two germline ends. Germline CDR1 reads LNHNV; CDR2 reads YYDKDF (reference sequence). This CDR3 is 14 amino acids long. The CDR3 loop is CATSRERQFYGYTF. DNA for the CDR3: TGTGCCACCAGCAGAGAGAGGCAGTTCTATGGCTACACCTTC.

The V gene is TRBV7-2, the J gene TRBJ2-1; no definite D call. Looked up from germline, CDR1 is SGHTA and CDR2 is FQGNSA. This CDR3 spans 12 amino acids. Between the trimmed V and J ends, which lost 6 bases and 8 bases, there was a span of 11 bases. The DNA of the CDR3 is TGTGCCAGCAGAATGGAAAGCGATGAGCAGTTCTTC. This encodes CASRMESDEQFF.

The V and J genes are TRBV6-5 and TRBJ1-2; 12 nucleotides match TRBD1. Looked up from germline, CDR1 is MNHEY and CDR2 is SVGAGI. The CDR3 is 16 amino acids. V lost 0 bases and J lost 7; bases outside the gene matches: 6. CDR3 bases: TGTGCCAGCAGTTACTCACCGGGACAGGGGGCATTTGGCTACACCTTC. Its translation: CASSYSPGQGAFGYTF.

The chain couples TRBV30 to TRBJ1-3, with D uncertain. This CDR3 is built from 14 residues. Trimming cost V 2 bases and J 4 bases, with 12 bases left between them. Germline CDR1 and CDR2: GTSNPN and SVGIG (reference sequence). The CDR3 sequence is CAWSPTVLGNTIYF. The DNA of the CDR3 is TGTGCCTGGAGTCCTACGGTGTTAGGAAACACCATATATTTT.

V and J are TRBV7-2 and TRBJ2-2; 9 bases map to TRBD1. J lost 5 bases, V lost 5 bases, and 6 bases had no gene match. CDR1 SGHTA and CDR2 FQGNSA come from the germline V gene. The CDR3 is 15 residues long. The CDR3 here is CASSRRTGVTGELFF. The CDR3 region has the DNA TGTGCCAGCAGCCGACGGACAGGGGTGACCGGGGAGCTGTTTTTT.

The chain is built from TRBV13 and TRBJ1-2; possible D gene TRBD1, 5 bases. V was clipped by 5 bases and J by 8 bases, with 12 bases between them. Germline assignment: CDR1 PRHDT and CDR2 FYEKMQ (reference sequence). The CDR3 is 12 residues long. CDR3 loop: CASSLPRAGYTF. For the CDR3, the DNA is TGTGCCAGCAGCCTTCCCAGGGCCGGCTACACCTTC.

The sample holds a few counts of this clone. The chain couples TRBV10-3 to TRBJ1-2, with unresolved D. The CDR3 sequence is 11 residues long. The germline gives CDR1 ENHRY, CDR2 SYGVKD. V lost 3 bases to trimming and J lost 7 bases, with 6 bases between them. The CDR3 nucleotides read TGTGCCATCAGTGAAATAGTTGGCTACACCTTC. Translation: CAISEIVGYTF.

V usage is TRBV7-2 and J usage is TRBJ2-5, with D hard to call. The CDR3 sequence is 13 residues long. V lost 3 bases to trimming and J lost 5 bases, with 10 bases between them. CDR1 and CDR2 from the germline V gene are SGHTA and FQGNSA. The CDR3 loop is CASSLEWMETQYF. The CDR3 bases are TGTGCCAGCAGCTTGGAGTGGATGGAGACCCAGTACTTC.

This clone was seen more than once but under ten times. This chain connects TRBV7-2 to TRBJ1-4; no clear D. V was shortened by 6 bases and J by 2 bases, with 4 bases between the two germline ends. The CDR3 covers 12 residues. The germline V gene encodes CDR1 SGHTA and CDR2 FQGNSA. CDR3 bases: TGTGCCAGCAGACGGACTAATGAAAAACTGTTTTTT. Translation gives CASRRTNEKLFF.

This chain links TRBV5-1 with TRBJ2-3; TRBD2 agrees at 7 bases. Trimming cost V 6 bases and J 0 bases; bases outside gene matches: 7. The CDR3 totals 15 residues. Germline values: CDR1 SGHRS, CDR2 YFSETQ. CDR3 in DNA: TGCGCCAGCACCGTAAGCGGGGCCAGCACAGATACGCAGTATTTT. It encodes CASTVSGASTDTQYF. The full variable domain, completed using reference TRBV5-1 and TRBJ2-3, is KAGVTQTPRYLIKTRGQQVTLSCSPISGHRSVSWYQQTPGQGLQFLFEYFSETQRNKGNFPGRFSGRQFSNSRSEMNVSTLELGDSALYLCASTVSGASTDTQYFGPGTRLTVL.

Here the CDR3 reads CAISEGRGGPHEQFF. DNA for the CDR3: TGTGCCATCAGTGAAGGACGGGGGGGGCCGCATGAGCAGTTCTTC. The rearrangement uses TRBV10-3 and TRBJ2-1; TRBD2 matches 8 bases. Germline assignment: CDR1 ENHRY and CDR2 SYGVKD. The CDR3 spans 15 residues. The V gene end was trimmed by 3 bases and the J gene end by 8 bases; junction bases not matched to a gene: 9.

V is TRBV7-9 and J is TRBJ1-1; 7 bases match TRBD1. Trimming removed 5 bases from V and 4 bases from J; junction bases left unmatched: 7. This CDR3 has 14 amino acids. Germline V gene sequence: CDR1 SEHNR, CDR2 FQNEAQ (reference sequence). The CDR3 DNA reads TGTGCCAGCAGCGCACAGGGGAGTGGCACTGAAGCTTTCTTT. As protein: CASSAQGSGTEAFF. Variable domain in full (rest from reference TRBV7-9 and TRBJ1-1): DTGVSQNPRHKITKRGQNVTFRCDPISEHNRLYWYRQTLGQGPEFLTYFQNEAQLEKSRLLSDRFSAERPKGSFSTLEIQRTEQGDSAMYLCASSAQGSGTEAFFGQGTRLTVV.

This chain uses TRBV5-8 with TRBJ2-1; D might be TRBD1 (5 bases). Trimming took 8 bases from V and 7 from J, leaving 22 bases between them. In germline, CDR1 is SGHTS, CDR2 YDEGEE. CDR3 length equals 15 residues. The DNA for the CDR3 is TGTGCCAGTCATCAGGGCCGATATACGCTGAATGAGCAGTTCTTC. It yields the protein CASHQGRYTLNEQFF.

This clone was seen a few times. CDR3 in amino acids: CASSEQGRGTQYF. The CDR3 bases are TGTGCCAGCAGTGAGCAGGGGCGTGGGACCCAGTACTTC. The chain joins TRBV25-1 to TRBJ2-5, with D maybe TRBD1 (6 bases). Germline V gene data show CDR1 as MGHDK and CDR2 as SYGVNS. CDR3 length equals 13 residues. V gave up 3 bases and J gave up 7 bases, with 12 bases separating them. Filled out from reference TRBV25-1 and TRBJ2-5, the complete variable domain reads EADIYQTPRYLVIGTGKKITLECSQTMGHDKMYWYQQDPGMELHLIHYSYGVNSTEKGDLSSESTVSRIRTEHFPLTLESARPSHTSQYLCASSEQGRGTQYFGPGTRLLVL.

This chain connects TRBV6-1 to TRBJ2-7, with 13 bases matching TRBD2. Germline V gene data show CDR1 as MNHNS and CDR2 as SASEGT. J gave up 6 bases and V 8 bases, and 7 bases lay outside the gene matches. This CDR3 region has 14 residues. CDR3 sequence: CASYTSGGAFEQYF. CDR3 DNA sequence: TGTGCCAGCTACACTAGCGGGGGGGCCTTCGAGCAGTACTTC.

The J gene is TRBJ2-5, the V gene TRBV7-2, with D unclear. The length of the CDR3 is 12 residues. The germline CDR1 and CDR2 sequences are SGHTA and FQGNSA. Trimming shortened V by 2 bases and J by 7 bases, and 8 bases separated the two germline ends. Written as DNA, the CDR3 is TGTGCCAGCAGCTTAACCATCGGGACCCAGTACTTC. It is translated as CASSLTIGTQYF. The full variable domain, completed using reference TRBV7-2 and TRBJ2-5, is GAGVSQSPSNKVTEKGKDVELRCDPISGHTALYWYRQSLGQGLEFLIYFQGNSAPDKSGLPSDRFSAERTGGSVSTLTIQRTQQEDSAVYLCASSLTIGTQYFGPGTRLLVL.

The genes are TRBV7-2 and TRBJ1-2, with a possible D match to TRBD1 (6 bases). CDR1 is SGHTA and CDR2 is FQGNSA in the germline V gene. Trimming removed 1 base from V and 8 bases from J, with 11 bases in between. The CDR3 extends over 13 amino acids. CDR3 DNA sequence: TGTGCCAGCAGCTTAGGGACAGATGGCGGCTACACCTTC. It translates to CASSLGTDGGYTF.

This clone occurred a few times. The same CDR3 can be traced to other DNA sequences in this sample. The chain couples TRBV4-2 to TRBJ2-3; D gene ambiguous. The V end was cut by 1 base, the J end by 2 bases, with 13 bases between. The CDR3 extends over 16 amino acids. CDR1 is LGHNA and CDR2 is YNFKEQ in the germline V gene. In DNA, the CDR3 is TGTGCCAGCAGCCAAGTCGGAAGAGGATCCACAGATACGCAGTATTTT. Its protein is CASSQVGRGSTDTQYF.

The chain has TRBV5-1 and TRBJ2-5, with TRBD2 matching over 11 bases. Germline V lookup: CDR1 SGHRS, CDR2 YFSETQ. The CDR3 is made up of 15 amino acids. V gave up 4 bases and J gave up 4 bases; unmatched junction bases: 6. The CDR3 region has the DNA TGCGCCAGCAGCCTAATAGCGGGGGGGCGAGAGACCCAGTACTTC. Translating it yields CASSLIAGGRETQYF.

This clone was detected only a few times. The chain joins TRBV6-1 to TRBJ1-4; TRBD1 aligns across 7 bases. The length of the CDR3 is 14 residues. Germline V lookup: CDR1 MNHNS, CDR2 SASEGT. The trim removed 6 bases at V and 2 bases at J, leaving 3 bases unmatched. CDR3 sequence reads: CASSPGQTNEKLFF. CDR3 nucleotides: TGTGCCAGCAGCCCGGGACAGACTAATGAAAAACTGTTTTTT.

The chain carries TRBV19 and TRBJ1-6; D perhaps matches TRBD1 (6 bases). V was clipped by 3 bases and J by 10 bases, with 10 bases between them. Germline V lookup: CDR1 LNHDA, CDR2 SQIVND (reference sequence). The CDR3 consists of 13 residues. The CDR3: CASSIGGHSPLHF. CDR3 bases: TGTGCCAGTAGTATCGGGGGGCACTCACCCCTCCACTTT.

The gene calls are TRBV6-6 and TRBJ1-5, with 10 bases that match TRBD1. CDR3 size: 15 residues. Germline loops: CDR1 MNHNY, CDR2 SVGAGI (reference sequence). Unmatched junction bases numbered 8, after V lost 6 bases and J lost 6 bases. The CDR3 here is CASRYTTGGVQPQHF. DNA of the CDR3: TGTGCCAGCAGATATACGACAGGGGGCGTTCAGCCCCAGCATTTT.

The chain joins TRBV30 to TRBJ1-4; 9 bases fit TRBD1. V lost 5 bases, J lost 8 bases, and 9 bases stayed unmatched. The CDR3 consists of 14 residues. CDR1 and CDR2 (germline): GTSNPN, SVGIG (reference sequence). This chain's CDR3 is CAWSDRGQEEKLFF. The DNA of the CDR3 is TGTGCCTGGTCGGACAGGGGACAAGAGGAAAAACTGTTTTTT. The whole variable domain, remainder taken from reference TRBV30 and TRBJ1-4, is SQTIHQWPATLVQPVGSPLSLECTVEGTSNPNLYWYRQAAGRGLQLLFYSVGIGQISSEVPQNLSASRPQDRQFILSSKKLLLSDSGFYLCAWSDRGQEEKLFFGSGTQLSVL.